This T cell receptor (beta chain) was sequenced for a study of patients and donors after allogeneic stem cell transplantation. TCRdb analysed the RT-PCR reads with MiXCR anew, one entry per CDR3 protein. This table holds 900,000 to 1,000,000 distinct CDR3 sequences, more than 15% found once. This clonotype came up a few times. Trimming left V 5 bases short and J 4 bases short, with 11 bases between. CDR3 length equals 12 residues. CDR1 is DFQATT, CDR2 SNEGSKA, per germline (reference sequence). This chain connects TRBV20-1 to TRBJ1-1; D possibly corresponds to TRBD1 (6 bases). The sample comprised blood, either unsorted or a sorted T cell fraction (not recorded which). The TCR sequence derives from a human donor who was either an allogeneic HSCT recipient or a stem cell or donor lymphocyte infusion donor (not recorded which). It is not recorded whose cells these are; they may come from a transplant donor. The chain's CDR3 is CSARRGITEAFF. The CDR3 coding sequence is TGCAGTGCTCGCAGGGGTATCACTGAAGCTTTCTTT.